This record covers a single T cell receptor beta chain. There is no known antigen for this receptor. Qualities for individual bases were not recorded, and no much larger clone is one base off. Counted from cysteine to phenylalanine, this CDR3 has 11 amino acids. Only CDR3 DNA is held: 33 bases, read in frame from base 1. V lost 2 bases and J lost 5 bases; the stretch between them is 3 bases long. CDR1 is given as MNHEY and CDR2 as SVGAGI, both from the germline V gene. This sample is drawn from a study of OX40 agonist ivuxolimab in advanced cancers. With regard to the full study: The costimulatory receptor OX40 (CD134) was targeted by ivuxolimab, a fully human IgG2 agonistic monoclonal antibody. Intravenous ivuxolimab was administered to patients every 2 weeks at six dose levels: 0.01, 0.1, 0.3, 1.5, 3 and 10 mg/kg. Of the 50 to 55 patients in dose escalation, about 20 had hepatocellular carcinoma, around 15 had melanoma, 9 had renal cell carcinoma and 9 had head and neck cancer. In the dose-escalation cohort, 65% to 90% of patients were male, and the mean age was approximately 60 years, with a range of roughly 23 to 85. Prior anti-PD-1, anti-PD-L1 or anti-CTLA-4 therapy was permitted, and checkpoint inhibitors had been received by more than 35% of dose-escalation patients. Partial responses occurred in three dose-escalation patients, of whom one had hepatocellular carcinoma and two had cutaneous melanoma. The point of sequencing TCRbeta in the periphery was to test whether ivuxolimab changed TCR sequence diversity and drove clonal T-cell expansion. The paper reports the monotherapy dose-escalation portion (N ≈ 50 patients) of the phase I ivuxolimab trial. What the authors observed across the whole study: On average, CD8+ T cells showed more expanded clones than CD4+ T cells after ivuxolimab. In partial responders in the 0.1-3.0 mg/kg groups, normalized peripheral clonal expansion was found to be among the lowest, especially among CD8+ T cells. The antigen specificity of the peripheral T cells that underwent clonal expansion was not determined. At doses from 0.1 to 3.0 mg/kg, clonal expansion was seen in both CD4+ and CD8+ blood T cells between baseline and week 6. Low levels of normalized T-cell clonal expansion were also shown by some nonresponding patients.

Genomic DNA was extracted from sorted cells for sequencing of the TCRbeta CDR3 region. TCRbeta CDR3 regions were sequenced using the immunoSEQ Assay. The table was pulled from immuneACCESS by TCRdb, which kept in-frame rearrangements only. Such tables lose some clones; where checked, under half of the loss comes from unresolved V genes, and the rest has no known cause. This sample holds 90,000 to 100,000 clones; about 88% were observed only once. The ten largest account for around 0.82% of the sample. The trial excluded patients who had a history of autoimmune disease or who were on systemic immunosuppression. Peripheral blood for TCR sequencing was collected from all dose cohorts at baseline, on cycle 4 day 1, and on cycle 7 day 1. The samples were taken from a phase I, first-in-human, multicenter, open-label dose-escalation trial of ivuxolimab. Adults with locally advanced or metastatic melanoma, renal cell carcinoma, hepatocellular carcinoma or head and neck squamous cell carcinoma were enrolled in the trial. CD4+ and CD8+ T cells were sorted separately from peripheral blood before TCR sequencing.

The sequence derives from an adult with an advanced solid tumor such as melanoma, head and neck, liver or kidney cancer. The chain was built from TRBV6-5 and TRBJ1-1; no D gene can be assigned with confidence. This sample comprised CD4+ or CD8+ T cells sorted from blood, obtained in a trial of the OX40 agonist ivuxolimab. The CDR3 here reads CASSYETEAFF. Read as DNA, the sequence is TGTGCCAGCAGTTACGAGACTGAAGCTTTCTTT.